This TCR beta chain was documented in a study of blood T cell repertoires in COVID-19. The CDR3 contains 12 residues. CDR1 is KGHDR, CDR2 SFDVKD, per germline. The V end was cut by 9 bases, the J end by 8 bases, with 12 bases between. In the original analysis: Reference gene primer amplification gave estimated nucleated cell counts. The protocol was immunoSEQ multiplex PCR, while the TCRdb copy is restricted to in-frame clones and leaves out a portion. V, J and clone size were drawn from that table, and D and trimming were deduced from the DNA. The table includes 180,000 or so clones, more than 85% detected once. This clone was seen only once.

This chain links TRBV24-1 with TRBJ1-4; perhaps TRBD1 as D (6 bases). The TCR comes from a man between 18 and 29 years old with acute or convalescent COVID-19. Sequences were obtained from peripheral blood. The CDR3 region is CATSDSTEKLFF. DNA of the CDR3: TGTGCCACCTCGGACAGTACCGAAAAACTGTTTTTT.